Listed here are 29 T cell receptor beta chains from one sample, sequenced in a study of blood T cell repertoires in COVID-19. Clones were sequenced by immunoSEQ multiplex PCR, and TCRdb holds only the in-frame ones, with some missing. The sample records over 120,000 clones, 87% being singletons. Sequenced: PBMCs or T cells enriched from blood (not recorded which). All receptors derive from a man aged 55 to 69 who had recovered from COVID-19.

J is TRBJ1-2 and V is TRBV28; D may be TRBD1 (6 bases). Germline CDR1 is MDHEN and CDR2 is SYDVKM. Trimming cost V 4 bases and J 10 bases, with 19 bases left between them. The CDR3 is made up of 14 amino acids. The CDR3 nucleotides read TGTGCCAGCAGTTCTCCAACAGGGTCTAGAGACTACACCTTC. Encoded protein: CASSSPTGSRDYTF.

The chain has TRBV5-1 and TRBJ2-1; D not certain. CDR1 and CDR2 (germline): SGHRS, YFSETQ. The CDR3 sequence is 12 residues long. V shed 0 bases and J shed 8 bases, with 6 bases lying between them. CDR3 in amino acids: CASSLDSYEQFF. The CDR3 DNA follows: TGCGCCAGCAGCTTGGATAGCTATGAGCAGTTCTTC.

The count of this clone is one. The rearrangement links TRBV9 to TRBJ2-1; 11 nucleotides match TRBD2. The CDR3 has 14 amino acids. Germline V CDR1 and CDR2: SGDLS, YYNGEE. V lost 3 bases and J lost 4; bases outside the gene matches: 0. CDR3 coding DNA: TGTGCCAGCAGCGGGACTAGCGGGTACAATGAGCAGTTCTTC. Amino acid sequence: CASSGTSGYNEQFF.

V is TRBV18 and J is TRBJ2-5, with 10 positions matching TRBD2. Germline values: CDR1 KGHSH, CDR2 LQKENI. Trimming cost V 5 bases and J 2 bases; bases outside gene matches: 5. The CDR3 sequence is 15 residues long. CDR3 nucleotide sequence: TGTGCCAGCTCAGCGGGACTAGCGCTGCAAGAGACCCAGTACTTC. Its protein product is CASSAGLALQETQYF.

The CDR3 here is CSVGGGQGTYEQYF. DNA of the CDR3: TGCAGCGTCGGGGGAGGACAGGGGACCTACGAGCAGTACTTC. The J gene is TRBJ2-7, the V gene TRBV29-1; 9 bases match TRBD1. The V and J ends lost 6 bases and 2 bases, in that order; junction bases with no gene match: 8. The CDR3 has 14 residues. CDR1 SQVTM and CDR2 ANQGSEA come from the germline V gene.

This sequence joins TRBV29-1 and TRBJ2-1, with 7 nucleotides matching TRBD2. The germline V gene has CDR1 SQVTM and CDR2 ANQGSEA. The CDR3 totals 13 residues. The V gene end was trimmed by 0 bases and the J gene end by 9 bases; junction bases not matched to a gene: 5. The CDR3: CSVEEGGPGEQFF. CDR3 coding DNA: TGCAGCGTTGAAGAGGGAGGGCCAGGTGAGCAGTTCTTC.

This clone is a singleton in its sample. The V gene is TRBV7-3, the J gene TRBJ1-4, with a tentative D call TRBD1 (5 bases). This CDR3 has 12 amino acids. Germline values: CDR1 SGHTA, CDR2 FQGTGA. Trimming shortened V by 9 bases and J by 5 bases, and 10 bases separated the two germline ends. This CDR3 reads CARGQLNEKLFF. As DNA, the CDR3 is TGTGCCAGGGGGCAGTTGAATGAAAAACTGTTTTTT.

The V gene is TRBV27, the J gene TRBJ2-3; possibly TRBD2 for D (6 bases). The V end lost 4 bases, the J end lost 9 bases, and 23 bases lay between the germline ends. Germline CDR1 is MNHEY and CDR2 is SMNVEV (reference sequence). This CDR3 region has 16 residues. The CDR3 bases are TGTGCCAGCAGTTCCGCAGTTGGAGGGCCTTTTCTCACGCAGTATTTT. Protein: CASSSAVGGPFLTQYF.

The J gene is TRBJ2-6, the V gene TRBV6-2 or TRBV6-3; D perhaps matches TRBD1 (7 bases). Trimming removed 6 bases at V and 7 bases at J, with 22 bases between. The germline gives CDR1 MNHEY, CDR2 SVGEGT. The CDR3 runs 17 residues. The CDR3 region has the DNA TGTGCCAGCAGCCTCAGGGGGGCCGGGACCCGAGCCAACGTCCTGACTTTC. As protein: CASSLRGAGTRANVLTF.

V gene TRBV29-1 combines with J gene TRBJ2-3, with a tentative D call TRBD2 (5 bases). Deletions cut 4 bases from V and 3 bases from J, with 11 bases between. CDR1 is SQVTM, CDR2 ANQGSEA, per germline. CDR3 length equals 13 residues. The CDR3 sequence is CSVGGPRTDTQYF. In nucleotides, the CDR3 is TGCAGCGTTGGAGGGCCTAGGACAGATACGCAGTATTTT.

J is TRBJ1-5 and V is TRBV4-2; D might be TRBD1 (6 bases). CDR1 and CDR2 (germline): LGHNA, YNFKEQ. The CDR3 runs to 16 residues. The germline V and J ends were trimmed by 2 bases and 3 bases, with 14 bases remaining between them. The CDR3 coding sequence is TGTGCCAGCAGCCAATCGATCGGACAGATCAATCAGCCCCAGCATTTT. It codes for CASSQSIGQINQPQHF.

The rearrangement uses TRBV25-1 and TRBJ1-5; no firm D call. The ends were cut back, 4 bases at V and 4 bases at J, with 14 bases in the middle. The CDR3 is 15 amino acids. Germline assignment: CDR1 MGHDK and CDR2 SYGVNS. This CDR3 reads CASSAGLGENQPQHF. In DNA, the CDR3 is TGTGCCAGCAGTGCCGGCCTCGGGGAGAATCAGCCCCAGCATTTT.

This clone was observed once. The genes are TRBV28 and TRBJ2-7; maybe TRBD1 (6 bases). CDR3 length: 13 amino acids. From germline, CDR1 is MDHEN and CDR2 SYDVKM. Trimming removed 4 bases at V and 6 bases at J, with 13 bases between. CDR3 nucleotide sequence: TGTGCCAGCAGTTCCGAGGCAGGGGTCGAGCAGTACTTC. Translated, it gives CASSSEAGVEQYF.

This rearrangement joins TRBV2 to TRBJ1-1; D unresolved. Germline CDR1 and CDR2: SNHLY and FYNNEI. Trimming removed 8 bases from V and 1 base from J, with 14 bases in between. The CDR3 consists of 14 residues. The chain's CDR3 is CASDVGLTNTEAFF. The DNA of the CDR3 is TGTGCCAGCGACGTAGGACTGACGAACACTGAAGCTTTCTTT.

This clone was observed a single time. This chain joins TRBV2 and TRBJ2-7; 7 nucleotides line up with TRBD1. The CDR3 sequence is 15 residues long. V lost 4 bases and J lost 3; bases outside the gene matches: 9. Germline values: CDR1 SNHLY, CDR2 FYNNEI. Here the CDR3 DNA reads TGTGCCAGCAGTGTGACTTTGGCAGGGGGCTACGAGCAGTACTTC. Translating it yields CASSVTLAGGYEQYF.

The V call is TRBV28, the J call TRBJ2-7, with TRBD1 as a possible D gene (9 bases). Germline loops: CDR1 MDHEN, CDR2 SYDVKM. Trimming shortened V by 7 bases and J by 3 bases, and 28 bases separated the two germline ends. The CDR3 totals 18 residues. The CDR3 reads CASIPGGTGPSLFYEQYF. CDR3 sequence (DNA): TGTGCCAGCATCCCGGGGGGGACAGGGCCTTCGCTGTTCTACGAGCAGTACTTC.

This chain uses TRBV7-9 with TRBJ1-1, with D perhaps matching TRBD1 (5 bases). The V end was cut by 5 bases, the J end by 0 bases, with 10 bases between. Germline lookup yields CDR1 SEHNR and CDR2 FQNEAQ (reference sequence). This CDR3 region has 14 residues. The CDR3 nucleotides are TGTGCCAGCAGCCCCACAGGATTGAACACTGAAGCTTTCTTT. Translated: CASSPTGLNTEAFF.

The rearrangement joins TRBV7-9 to TRBJ2-3, with a weak D call TRBD2 (7 bases). The CDR3 spans 19 residues. Trimming left V 3 bases short and J 2 bases short, with 24 bases between. The germline gives CDR1 SEHNR, CDR2 FQNEAQ (reference sequence). In DNA, the CDR3 is TGTGCCAGCAGCTTCTCCCCCCCGCGGGGGCCGACCCTCACAGATACGCAGTATTTT. Protein: CASSFSPPRGPTLTDTQYF.

The V gene is TRBV2, the J gene TRBJ2-7, with D possibly TRBD2 on 6 matching bases. In germline, CDR1 is SNHLY, CDR2 FYNNEI. This CDR3 is 14 amino acids long. V lost 7 bases to trimming and J lost 6 bases, with 19 bases between them. The CDR3 DNA follows: TGTGCCAGCAAAACCGGGACTGGACCTTTCGAGCAGTACTTC. Its protein is CASKTGTGPFEQYF.

The chain uses TRBV7-2 and TRBJ2-5, with D perhaps TRBD1 (6 bases). Germline CDR1 is SGHTA and CDR2 is FQGNSA. The CDR3 contains 13 residues. Trimming took off 7 bases at V and 2 bases at J, with 11 bases between the two ends. As DNA, the CDR3 is TGTGCCAGCAACAGAGGACAGCAAGAGACCCAGTACTTC. As protein: CASNRGQQETQYF.

The V gene is TRBV7-9, the J gene TRBJ2-3, with a tentative D call TRBD2 (6 bases). The CDR3 loop spans 13 amino acids. The V end was cut by 2 bases, the J end by 14 bases, with 17 bases between. Looked up from germline, CDR1 is SEHNR and CDR2 is FQNEAQ (reference sequence). The DNA for the CDR3 is TGTGCCAGCAGCTTAATAGTAGGGGACTCAAGGTATTTT. It translates to CASSLIVGDSRYF.

The chain recombines TRBV7-3 with TRBJ2-2; 7 bases fit TRBD2. The CDR3 length is 17 residues. Per the germline V gene, CDR1 is SGHTA and CDR2 is FQGTGA. The trim removed 5 bases at V and 0 bases at J, leaving 9 bases unmatched. The CDR3 sequence: CASSAFRAGTNTGELFF. The CDR3 DNA sequence: TGTGCCAGCAGCGCCTTCCGAGCGGGGACGAACACCGGGGAGCTGTTTTTT.

This chain joins TRBV12-3 or TRBV12-4 and TRBJ2-1; no reliable D call. This CDR3 is built from 13 residues. V was cut by 3 bases and J by 6 bases, with 9 bases left in between. The CDR3 is CASSLEISNEQFF. The CDR3 DNA reads as TGTGCCAGCAGTTTGGAGATCTCCAATGAGCAGTTCTTC.

V and J are TRBV5-6 and TRBJ2-1; TRBD1 might be the D (5 bases). This CDR3 region has 14 residues. Germline V gene lookup returns CDR1 SGHDT and CDR2 YYEEEE. V lost 0 bases and J 9 bases, leaving 13 bases between the germline ends. The CDR3 DNA is TGTGCCAGCAGCTTGGGGTCACAGGCCGTTGAGCAGTTCTTC. It translates to CASSLGSQAVEQFF.

This rearrangement joins TRBV30 to TRBJ2-1, with TRBD2 matching 8 bases. Trimming cost V 0 bases and J 4 bases; bases outside gene matches: 5. This CDR3 contains 15 residues. CDR1 and CDR2 (germline): GTSNPN, SVGIG (reference sequence). CDR3 DNA sequence: TGTGCCTGGAGTGTAAATAGCGGGGTTTACAATGAGCAGTTCTTC. It translates to CAWSVNSGVYNEQFF.

The chain uses TRBV24-1 and TRBJ2-3; a weak D match, TRBD2 (5 bases). This CDR3 has 15 residues. The V gene's germline CDR1 is KGHDR and CDR2 SFDVKD. Trimming took 5 bases from V and 4 from J, leaving 15 bases between them. CDR3 sequence reads: CATSGPSSSSDTQYF. CDR3 bases: TGTGCCACCAGTGGGCCTAGCTCCTCCTCAGATACGCAGTATTTT.

The V gene is TRBV7-9, the J gene TRBJ1-1; 7 bases align to TRBD1. CDR1 SEHNR and CDR2 FQNEAQ come from the germline V gene (reference sequence). After removal of 5 bases from V and 4 bases from J, the junction contained 1 base not matched to a gene. The CDR3 has 12 residues. The CDR3 is CASSRQGTEAFF. CDR3 sequence (DNA): TGTGCCAGCAGCCGACAGGGCACTGAAGCTTTCTTT. Full variable domain (outside the CDR3, taken from reference TRBV7-9 and TRBJ1-1): DTGVSQNPRHKITKRGQNVTFRCDPISEHNRLYWYRQTLGQGPEFLTYFQNEAQLEKSRLLSDRFSAERPKGSFSTLEIQRTEQGDSAMYLCASSRQGTEAFFGQGTRLTVV.

The gene calls are TRBV5-1 and TRBJ2-2; 7 positions agree with TRBD2. Germline loops: CDR1 SGHRS, CDR2 YFSETQ. The CDR3 length is 15 residues. The V and J ends lost 0 bases and 2 bases, in that order; junction bases with no gene match: 1. CDR3 residues: CASSLVGLNTGELFF. For the CDR3, the DNA is TGCGCCAGCAGCTTGGTGGGACTAAACACCGGGGAGCTGTTTTTT.

This clone came up once. The rearrangement uses TRBV3-1 (or the pseudogene TRBV3-2) and TRBJ2-2; D is possibly TRBD1 (5 bases). Trimming took off 1 base at V and 4 bases at J, with 7 bases between the two ends. CDR3 size: 14 residues. The germline V gene has CDR1 LGHDT and CDR2 YNNKEL (reference sequence). The CDR3 loop is CASSQGRGTGELFF. The DNA of the CDR3 is TGTGCCAGCAGCCAAGGAAGGGGCACCGGGGAGCTGTTTTTT.